The T cell receptor beta chain described here comes from a study of PD-1 blockade in classical Hodgkin lymphoma. Clones were read by immunoSEQ multiplex PCR, and TCRdb kept only the in-frame ones, dropping some. The repertoire holds approximately 21,000 clones, with 85% to 90% as singletons. The CDR3 runs to 13 residues. V dropped 0 bases and J dropped 5 bases, with 6 bases sitting between them. CDR1 and CDR2 from the germline V gene are SGHRS and YFSETQ. Time point denoted: newly diagnosed, previously untreated cHL patient sample. Magnetic negative selection of thawed PBMCs yielded the CD8+ T cells. The receptor comes from a human donor with classical Hodgkin lymphoma. Sequencing used CD8+ T cells from blood. The chain combines TRBV5-1 with TRBJ2-1; D is ambiguous. CDR3 nucleotides: TGCGCCAGCAGCTTGGGTATCAACAATGAGCAGTTCTTC. Translated, it gives CASSLGINNEQFF.